This record covers a single T cell receptor (beta chain). The data are from a study of blood T cell repertoires in COVID-19. Study context: The study drew acute and convalescent COVID-19 samples from the United States, Italy and Spain. From T cells, B-cell-depleted T cells, or PBMCs came the material, which was cDNA or gDNA.

Under the authors' procedure: By means of reference gene primer amplification, nucleated cell counts were estimated. Only in-frame clones appear in the TCRdb table, and some are missing; sequencing was by immunoSEQ multiplex PCR. V and J calls and clone size follow that table, whereas D and trimming were derived from the DNA. The sample records about 77,000 clones, 80% being singletons. Deletions cut 5 bases from V and 1 base from J, with 14 bases between. Germline-derived CDR1 and CDR2 are SEHNR and FQNEAQ (reference sequence). This CDR3 region has 15 residues. This receptor was taken from a woman in her seventies with acute or convalescent COVID-19. J is TRBJ1-1 and V is TRBV7-9; D possibly corresponds to TRBD1 (6 bases). Sequenced: peripheral blood. The CDR3 is CASSPRGAQNTEAFF. CDR3 in DNA: TGTGCCAGCAGCCCCCGGGGGGCCCAGAACACTGAAGCTTTCTTT.